This T cell receptor (beta chain) was recovered during a study of T cell responses to AZD1222 COVID-19 vaccine. Produced via immunoSEQ multiplex PCR; TCRdb's table is partial and in-frame only. Of some 150,000 clones in the sample, about 91% were seen once. Per the germline V gene, CDR1 is SGHAT and CDR2 is FQNNGV. The CDR3 runs to 13 residues. V lost 3 bases and J lost 4; bases outside the gene matches: 1. Remarks on this clone: Distinct nucleotide sequences in the sample also encode this CDR3.

Sequenced material: peripheral blood, taken on day 0 of AZD1222 vaccination. V usage is TRBV11-2 and J usage is TRBJ2-3, with TRBD2 matching over 7 bases. This TCR was sampled from an adult in good health. CDR3 sequence reads: CASSLGGADTQYF. CDR3 bases: TGTGCCAGCAGCTTGGGGGGGGCAGATACGCAGTATTTT.